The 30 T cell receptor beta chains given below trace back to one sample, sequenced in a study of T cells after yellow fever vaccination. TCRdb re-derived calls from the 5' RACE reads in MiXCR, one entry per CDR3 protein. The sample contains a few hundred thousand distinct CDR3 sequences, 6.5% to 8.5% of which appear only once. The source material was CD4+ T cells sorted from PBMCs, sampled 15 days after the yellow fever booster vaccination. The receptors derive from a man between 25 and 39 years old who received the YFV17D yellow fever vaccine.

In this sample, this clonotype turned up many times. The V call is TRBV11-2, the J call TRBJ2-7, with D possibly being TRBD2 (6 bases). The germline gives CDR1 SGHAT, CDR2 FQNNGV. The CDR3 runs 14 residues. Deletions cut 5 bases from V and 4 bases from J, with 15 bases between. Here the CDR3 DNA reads TGTGCCAGCAGCGCAGGGACTCGGGGATACGAGCAGTACTTC. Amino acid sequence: CASSAGTRGYEQYF. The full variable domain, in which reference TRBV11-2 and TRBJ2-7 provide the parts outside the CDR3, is EAGVAQSPRYKIIEKRQSVAFWCNPISGHATLYWYQQILGQGPKLLIQFQNNGVVDDSQLPKDRFSAERLKGVDSTLKIQPAKLEDSAVYLCASSAGTRGYEQYFGPGTRLTVT.

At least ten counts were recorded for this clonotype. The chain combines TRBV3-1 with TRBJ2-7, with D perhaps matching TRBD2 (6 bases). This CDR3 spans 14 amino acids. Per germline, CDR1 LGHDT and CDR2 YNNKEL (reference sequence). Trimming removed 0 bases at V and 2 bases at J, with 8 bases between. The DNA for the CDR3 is TGTGCCAGCAGCCAAGATGGGGGGACCTACGAGCAGTACTTC. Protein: CASSQDGGTYEQYF.

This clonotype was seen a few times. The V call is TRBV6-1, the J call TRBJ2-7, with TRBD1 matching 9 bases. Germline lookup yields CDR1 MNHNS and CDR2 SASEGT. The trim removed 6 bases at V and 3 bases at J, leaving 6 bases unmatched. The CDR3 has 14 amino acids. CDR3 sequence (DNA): TGTGCCAGCAGGAGGGGACAGGGCCTCTACGAGCAGTACTTC. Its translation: CASRRGQGLYEQYF.

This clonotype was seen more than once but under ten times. CDR3 loop: CSVPQGNGYTF. CDR3 nucleotides: TGCAGCGTACCACAGGGGAATGGCTACACCTTC. The chain combines TRBV29-1 with TRBJ1-2; 7 nucleotides match TRBD1. The germline CDR1 and CDR2 sequences are SQVTM and ANQGSEA. V was pared by 6 bases and J by 6 bases, with 4 bases of the junction left unmatched. This CDR3 region has 11 residues.

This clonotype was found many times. The CDR3 sequence: CASSFWPGDKTQYF. The CDR3 region has the DNA TGTGCCAGCAGTTTTTGGCCAGGGGACAAGACCCAGTACTTC. The V gene is TRBV12-3 or TRBV12-4, the J gene TRBJ2-5; TRBD1 is a possible D gene (6 bases). The CDR3 length is 14 residues. Deletions cut 3 bases from V and 6 bases from J, with 14 bases between.

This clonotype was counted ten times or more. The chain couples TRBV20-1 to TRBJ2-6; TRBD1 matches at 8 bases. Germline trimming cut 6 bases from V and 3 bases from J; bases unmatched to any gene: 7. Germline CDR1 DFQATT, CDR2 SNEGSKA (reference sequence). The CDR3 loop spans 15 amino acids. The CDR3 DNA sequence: TGCAGTGCGAGACAGGGGCTGAGTGGGGCCAACGTCCTGACTTTC. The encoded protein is CSARQGLSGANVLTF.

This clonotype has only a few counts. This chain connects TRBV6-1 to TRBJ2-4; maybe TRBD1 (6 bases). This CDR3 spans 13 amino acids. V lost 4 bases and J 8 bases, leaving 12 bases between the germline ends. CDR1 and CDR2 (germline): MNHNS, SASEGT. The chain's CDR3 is CASSVTGRDIQYF. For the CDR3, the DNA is TGTGCCAGCAGTGTTACAGGGCGCGACATTCAGTACTTC.

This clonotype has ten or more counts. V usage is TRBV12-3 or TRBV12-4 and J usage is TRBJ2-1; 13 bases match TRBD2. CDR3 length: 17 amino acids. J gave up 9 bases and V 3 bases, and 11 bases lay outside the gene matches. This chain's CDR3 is CASSFRWTSGRISEQFF. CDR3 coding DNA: TGTGCCAGCAGTTTCCGGTGGACTAGCGGGAGAATCAGTGAGCAGTTCTTC.

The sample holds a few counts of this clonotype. The DNA of the CDR3 is TGTGCCTGCTCAGGGACAGGGAGCTCCGGGGAGCTGTTTTTT. It encodes CACSGTGSSGELFF. The chain carries TRBV12-3 or TRBV12-4 and TRBJ2-2, with 9 bases identical to TRBD1. Unmatched junction bases numbered 10, after V lost 11 bases and J lost 6 bases. The CDR3 length is 14 residues.

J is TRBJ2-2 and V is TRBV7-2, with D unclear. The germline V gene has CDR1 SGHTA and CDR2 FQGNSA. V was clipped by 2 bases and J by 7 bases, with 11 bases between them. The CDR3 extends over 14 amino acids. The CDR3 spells CASSLFLRVGELFF. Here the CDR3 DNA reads TGTGCCAGCAGCTTATTCCTCCGCGTCGGGGAGCTGTTTTTT.

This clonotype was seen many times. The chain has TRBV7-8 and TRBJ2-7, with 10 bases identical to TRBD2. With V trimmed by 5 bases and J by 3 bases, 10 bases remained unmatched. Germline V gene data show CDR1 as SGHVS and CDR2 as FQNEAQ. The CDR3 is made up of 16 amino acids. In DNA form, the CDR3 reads TGTGCCAGCAGCCCCGGGCTAGCGGGAGAATACTACGAGCAGTACTTC. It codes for CASSPGLAGEYYEQYF.

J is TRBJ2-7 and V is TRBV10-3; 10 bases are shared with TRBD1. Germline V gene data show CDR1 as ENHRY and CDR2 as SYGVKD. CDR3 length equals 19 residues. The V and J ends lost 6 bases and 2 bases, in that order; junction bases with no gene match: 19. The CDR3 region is CAISKGTGDGLILAYEQYF. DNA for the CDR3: TGTGCCATCAGCAAAGGGACAGGGGATGGGCTGATACTCGCCTACGAGCAGTACTTC.

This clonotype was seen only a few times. CDR3 loop: CASSSSPNEKLFF. In DNA, the CDR3 is TGTGCCAGCAGTTCCAGCCCCAATGAAAAACTGTTTTTT. The gene calls are TRBV12-3 or TRBV12-4 and TRBJ1-4; D call uncertain. The V end was cut by 4 bases, the J end by 5 bases, with 8 bases between. There are 13 residues in the CDR3.

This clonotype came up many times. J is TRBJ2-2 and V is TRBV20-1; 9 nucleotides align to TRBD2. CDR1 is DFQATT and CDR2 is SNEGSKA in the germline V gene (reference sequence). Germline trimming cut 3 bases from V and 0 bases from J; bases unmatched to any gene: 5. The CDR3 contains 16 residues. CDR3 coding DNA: TGCAGTGCTAGTTTGGCGGGAGGGACGAACACCGGGGAGCTGTTTTTT. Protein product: CSASLAGGTNTGELFF.

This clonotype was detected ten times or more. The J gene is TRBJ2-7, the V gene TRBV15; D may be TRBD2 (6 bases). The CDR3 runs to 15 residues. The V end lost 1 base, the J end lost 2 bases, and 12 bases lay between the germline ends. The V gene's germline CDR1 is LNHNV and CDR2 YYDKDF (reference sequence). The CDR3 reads CATSRGGLKTYEQYF. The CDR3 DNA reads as TGTGCCACCAGCAGAGGGGGACTCAAAACCTACGAGCAGTACTTC. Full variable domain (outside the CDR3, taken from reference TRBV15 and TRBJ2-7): DAMVIQNPRYQVTQFGKPVTLSCSQTLNHNVMYWYQQKSSQAPKLLFHYYDKDFNNEADTPDNFQSRRPNTSFCFLDIRSPGLGDTAMYLCATSRGGLKTYEQYFGPGTRLTVT.

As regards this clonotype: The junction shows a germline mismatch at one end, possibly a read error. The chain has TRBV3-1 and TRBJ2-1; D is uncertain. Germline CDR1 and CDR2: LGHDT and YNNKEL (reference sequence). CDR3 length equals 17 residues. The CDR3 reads CASRQVDLPSSYNEQFF. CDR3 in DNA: TGTGCCAGCAGACAAGTGGATCTTCCCAGCTCCTACAATGAGCAGTTCTTC.

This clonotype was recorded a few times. The CDR3 DNA sequence: TGCAGTGCTAGAGTGGAAGCGGGAGGGCCCAATGAGCAGTTCTTC. Its translation is CSARVEAGGPNEQFF. The chain joins TRBV20-1 to TRBJ2-1; 10 bases are shared with TRBD2. This CDR3 has 15 residues. Losses at the gene ends were 1 base for V and 6 bases for J; bases not matched to a gene: 6. CDR1 and CDR2 (germline): DFQATT, SNEGSKA (reference sequence).

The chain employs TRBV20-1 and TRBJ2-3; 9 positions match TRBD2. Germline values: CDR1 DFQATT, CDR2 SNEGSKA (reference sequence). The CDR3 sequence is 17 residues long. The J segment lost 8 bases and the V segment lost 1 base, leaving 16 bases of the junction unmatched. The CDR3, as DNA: TGCAGTGCTAGAGCCCCAGTCGGCGGGAGGGGGGTACGTACGCAGTATTTT. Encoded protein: CSARAPVGGRGVRTQYF.

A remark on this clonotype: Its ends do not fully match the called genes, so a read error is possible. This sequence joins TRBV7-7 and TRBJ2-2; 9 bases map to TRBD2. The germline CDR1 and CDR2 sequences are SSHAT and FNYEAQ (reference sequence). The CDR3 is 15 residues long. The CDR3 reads CASSFSLAGQMELFF. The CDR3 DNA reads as TGTGCTAGCAGCTTTTCACTAGCGGGCCAGATGGAGCTGTTTTTT.

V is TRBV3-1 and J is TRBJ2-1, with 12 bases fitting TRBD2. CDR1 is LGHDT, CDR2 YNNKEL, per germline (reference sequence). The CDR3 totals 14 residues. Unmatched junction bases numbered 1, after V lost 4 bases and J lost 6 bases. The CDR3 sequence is CASSRTSGINEQFF. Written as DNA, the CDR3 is TGTGCCAGCAGCCGGACTAGCGGGATCAATGAGCAGTTCTTC.

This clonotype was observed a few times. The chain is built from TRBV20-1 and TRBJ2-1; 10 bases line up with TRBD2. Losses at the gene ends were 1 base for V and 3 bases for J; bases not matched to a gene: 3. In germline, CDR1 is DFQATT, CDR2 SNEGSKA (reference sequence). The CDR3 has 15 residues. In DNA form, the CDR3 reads TGCAGTGCTAGAGCACTAGCGGGAAGCTACAATGAGCAGTTCTTC. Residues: CSARALAGSYNEQFF.

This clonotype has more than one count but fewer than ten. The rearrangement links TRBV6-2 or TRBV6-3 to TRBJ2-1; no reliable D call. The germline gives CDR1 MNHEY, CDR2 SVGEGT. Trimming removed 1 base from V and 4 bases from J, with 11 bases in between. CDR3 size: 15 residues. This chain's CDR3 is CASSYLGMGYNEQFF. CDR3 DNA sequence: TGTGCCAGCAGTTACTTGGGGATGGGTTACAATGAGCAGTTCTTC.

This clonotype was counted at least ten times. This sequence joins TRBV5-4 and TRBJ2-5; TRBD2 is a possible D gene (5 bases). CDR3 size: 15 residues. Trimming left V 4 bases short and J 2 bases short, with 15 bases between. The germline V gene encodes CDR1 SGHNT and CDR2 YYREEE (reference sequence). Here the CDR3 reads CASSPTGKRQETQYF. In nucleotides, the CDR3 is TGTGCCAGCAGCCCTACCGGGAAAAGACAAGAGACCCAGTACTTC.

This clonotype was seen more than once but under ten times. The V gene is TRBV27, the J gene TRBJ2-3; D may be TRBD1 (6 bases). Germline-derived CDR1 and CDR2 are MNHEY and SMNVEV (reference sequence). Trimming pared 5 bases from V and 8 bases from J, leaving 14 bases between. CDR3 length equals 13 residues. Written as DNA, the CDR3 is TGTGCCAGCAGTCCGAATACAGGGCTTACGCAGTATTTT. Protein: CASSPNTGLTQYF.

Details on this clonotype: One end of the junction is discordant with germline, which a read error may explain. CDR3 sequence reads: CASSQDLGMFPGGNVLTF. The CDR3 DNA follows: TGTGCCAGCAGCCAAGATCTGGGAATGTTCCCTGGGGGCAACGTCCTGACTTTC. V and J are TRBV3-1 and TRBJ2-6; D tentatively fits TRBD1 or TRBD2 (5 bases each). Germline V CDR1 and CDR2: LGHDT, YNNKEL (reference sequence). The CDR3 contains 18 residues.

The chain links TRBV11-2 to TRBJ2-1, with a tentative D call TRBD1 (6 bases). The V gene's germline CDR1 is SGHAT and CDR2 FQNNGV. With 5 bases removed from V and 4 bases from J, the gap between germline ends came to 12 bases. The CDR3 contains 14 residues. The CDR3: CASSKNRAYNEQFF. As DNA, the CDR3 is TGTGCCAGCAGCAAAAACAGGGCTTACAATGAGCAGTTCTTC.

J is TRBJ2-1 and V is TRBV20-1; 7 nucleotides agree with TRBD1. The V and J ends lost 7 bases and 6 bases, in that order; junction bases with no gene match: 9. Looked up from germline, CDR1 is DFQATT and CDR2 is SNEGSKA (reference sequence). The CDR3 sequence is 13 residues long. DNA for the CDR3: TGCAGTGACAGGGACAGCGTGGGCAATGAGCAGTTCTTC. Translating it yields CSDRDSVGNEQFF.

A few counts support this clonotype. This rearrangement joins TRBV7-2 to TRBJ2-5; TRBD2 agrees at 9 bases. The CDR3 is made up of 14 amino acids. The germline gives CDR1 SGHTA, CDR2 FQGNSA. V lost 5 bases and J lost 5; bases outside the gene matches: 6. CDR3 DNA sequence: TGTGCCAGCAGCATCAGCGGGAGGAAGGAGACCCAGTACTTC. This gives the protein CASSISGRKETQYF.

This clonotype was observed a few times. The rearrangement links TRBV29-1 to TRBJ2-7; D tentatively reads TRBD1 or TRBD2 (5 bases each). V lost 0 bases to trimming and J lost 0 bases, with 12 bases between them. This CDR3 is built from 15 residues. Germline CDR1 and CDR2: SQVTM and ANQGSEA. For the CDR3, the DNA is TGCAGCGTTGAAGATGCTACCGGGACCTCCTACGAGCAGTACTTC. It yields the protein CSVEDATGTSYEQYF.

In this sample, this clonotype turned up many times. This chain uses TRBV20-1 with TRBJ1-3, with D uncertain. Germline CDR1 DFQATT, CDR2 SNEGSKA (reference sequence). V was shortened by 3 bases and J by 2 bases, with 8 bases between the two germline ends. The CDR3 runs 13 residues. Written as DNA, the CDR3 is TGCAGTGCTAGCTGGGCTCCTGGAAACACCATATATTTT. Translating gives CSASWAPGNTIYF.